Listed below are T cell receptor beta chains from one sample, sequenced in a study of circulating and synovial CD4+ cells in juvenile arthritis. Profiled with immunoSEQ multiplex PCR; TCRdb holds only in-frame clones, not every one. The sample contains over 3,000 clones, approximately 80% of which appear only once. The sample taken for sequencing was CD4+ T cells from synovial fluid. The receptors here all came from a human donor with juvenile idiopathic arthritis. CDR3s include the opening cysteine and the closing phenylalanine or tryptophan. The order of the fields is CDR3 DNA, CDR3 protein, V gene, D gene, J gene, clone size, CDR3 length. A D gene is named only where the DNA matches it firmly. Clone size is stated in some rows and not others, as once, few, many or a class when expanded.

CDR3nt: TGTGCCAGCAGTTACCTACAGCAGTCTGGAAACACCATATATTTT; CDR3aa: CASSYLQQSGNTIYF; v_gene: TRBV28; d_gene: .; j_gene: TRBJ1-3; abundance: few; len: 15
CDR3nt: TGTGCCAGCAGCGTCGGGACAGGGAGCCCCCGGCAGCCCCAGCATTTT; CDR3aa: CASSVGTGSPRQPQHF; v_gene: TRBV7-8; d_gene: TRBD1; j_gene: TRBJ1-5; abundance: .; len: 16
CDR3nt: TGTGCCAGCAGTGAAGTGGGCGGGGGGTACTACGAGCAGTACTTC; CDR3aa: CASSEVGGGYYEQYF; v_gene: TRBV6-1; d_gene: TRBD2; j_gene: TRBJ2-7; abundance: .; len: 15
CDR3nt: TGTGCCAGCAGCCAAGATCACCTAGCGGGAGTGTACGAGCAGTACTTC; CDR3aa: CASSQDHLAGVYEQYF; v_gene: TRBV14; d_gene: TRBD2; j_gene: TRBJ2-7; abundance: .; len: 16
CDR3nt: TGTGCCAGTGGGACAGGGGGAGGGATGAACACTGAAGCTTTCTTT; CDR3aa: CASGTGGGMNTEAFF; v_gene: TRBV10-3; d_gene: TRBD1; j_gene: TRBJ1-1; abundance: few; len: 15
CDR3nt: TGTGCCAGCAGCGCCGAACTAGCTCCCAGGGAGACCCAGTACTTC; CDR3aa: CASSAELAPRETQYF; v_gene: TRBV5-4; d_gene: .; j_gene: TRBJ2-5; abundance: .; len: 15
CDR3nt: TGTGCCAGTAGTATAGACTCCGGAGGTGAGCAGTTCTTC; CDR3aa: CASSIDSGGEQFF; v_gene: TRBV19; d_gene: .; j_gene: TRBJ2-1; abundance: .; len: 13
CDR3nt: TGTGCCAGCAGCTGGCCGGGCGGGGAGACCCAGTACTTC; CDR3aa: CASSWPGGETQYF; v_gene: TRBV11-1; d_gene: .; j_gene: TRBJ2-5; abundance: .; len: 13
CDR3nt: TGTGCCAGCAGCTTGACTACGGGAGGGACAGGGAACGAGCAGTACTTC; CDR3aa: CASSLTTGGTGNEQYF; v_gene: TRBV5-6; d_gene: .; j_gene: TRBJ2-7; abundance: .; len: 16
CDR3nt: TGTGCCAGCAGCAATCACGTCGGAGGGGCGGAGCAGTACTTC; CDR3aa: CASSNHVGGAEQYF; v_gene: TRBV21-1; d_gene: .; j_gene: TRBJ2-7; abundance: .; len: 14
CDR3nt: TGTGCCAGTAGTACCTACAGGACCCCCTACGAGCAGTACTTC; CDR3aa: CASSTYRTPYEQYF; v_gene: TRBV19; d_gene: .; j_gene: TRBJ2-7; abundance: .; len: 14
CDR3nt: TGTGCCAGCAGTGACTGGGGACTAGCAACTACCGGGGAGCTGTTTTTT; CDR3aa: CASSDWGLATTGELFF; v_gene: TRBV6-1; d_gene: TRBD2; j_gene: TRBJ2-2; abundance: .; len: 16
CDR3nt: TGTGCCAGCAGCTCTTACAGGGGAAAGGATTCCCCCCTCCACTTT; CDR3aa: CASSSYRGKDSPLHF; v_gene: TRBV11-2; d_gene: TRBD1; j_gene: TRBJ1-6; abundance: .; len: 15
CDR3nt: TGCGCCAGCAGCTTGAGTGTTAGCGGGAGGACAAATCTAGTCTACGAGCAGTACTTC; CDR3aa: CASSLSVSGRTNLVYEQYF; v_gene: TRBV5-1; d_gene: TRBD2; j_gene: TRBJ2-7; abundance: .; len: 19
CDR3nt: TGCAGTGCTAGCAGCGCGCGTGGCTACACCTTC; CDR3aa: CSASSARGYTF; v_gene: TRBV20-1; d_gene: .; j_gene: TRBJ1-2; abundance: few; len: 11
CDR3nt: TGCAGCGTTGCGAGAGGAGTGAACACTGAAGCTTTCTTT; CDR3aa: CSVARGVNTEAFF; v_gene: TRBV29-1; d_gene: .; j_gene: TRBJ1-1; abundance: .; len: 13
CDR3nt: TGTGCCAGCTCACCCCTGGACTCCTATAATTCCCCCCTCCACTTT; CDR3aa: CASSPLDSYNSPLHF; v_gene: TRBV18; d_gene: .; j_gene: TRBJ1-6; abundance: .; len: 15
CDR3nt: TGTGCCAGCAGCCGCCTGGGACAGGGGGAACGTGGCTACACCTTC; CDR3aa: CASSRLGQGERGYTF; v_gene: TRBV14; d_gene: TRBD1; j_gene: TRBJ1-2; abundance: .; len: 15
CDR3nt: TGCAGTGCTAGGGGGGGAGATACGCAGTATTTT; CDR3aa: CSARGGDTQYF; v_gene: TRBV20-1; d_gene: .; j_gene: TRBJ2-3; abundance: .; len: 11
CDR3nt: TGCGCCAGCAGTGACAGGGGGAAGAGTGAAGCTTTCTTT; CDR3aa: CASSDRGKSEAFF; v_gene: TRBV10-2; d_gene: TRBD1; j_gene: TRBJ1-1; abundance: .; len: 13